What follows are 11 T cell receptor beta chains derived from one specimen sequenced in a study of shared clonotypes between healthy human individuals. The data were produced by immunoSEQ multiplex PCR, yet TCRdb's version contains in-frame clones alone and is incomplete. The sample consists of just over 2,000,000 clones, 95% of them appearing once. The sequencing input was naive CD4+ T cells sorted from blood. The subset denotes: CD45RA+ positively selected. Receptor source: a man between 18 and 35 years old in good health.

CDR3 nucleotide sequence: TGTGCCAGCAGCGCTAGCGGTGAGCAGTTCTTC. It encodes CASSASGEQFF. The chain uses TRBV7-9 and TRBJ2-1; TRBD2 matches at 7 bases. The CDR3 contains 11 residues. CDR1 and CDR2 (germline): SEHNR, FQNEAQ (reference sequence). V was clipped by 5 bases and J by 9 bases; unmatched bases: 1.

The chain employs TRBV15 and TRBJ1-5, with a tentative D call TRBD1 (5 bases). This CDR3 spans 15 amino acids. Trimming took 3 bases from V and 6 from J, leaving 15 bases between them. Germline V lookup: CDR1 LNHNV, CDR2 YYDKDF (reference sequence). The CDR3 DNA follows: TGTGCCACCAGCAGCGGGGGGTCCAATCCTCAGCCCCAGCATTTT. This sequence encodes CATSSGGSNPQPQHF.

V usage is TRBV7-2 and J usage is TRBJ2-1; no clear D. The CDR3 runs to 10 residues. Germline CDR1 and CDR2: SGHTA and FQGNSA. The V gene lost 3 bases and the J gene lost 8 bases, with 2 bases spanning the gap. The CDR3 loop is CASSFYEQFF. The CDR3 bases are TGTGCCAGCAGCTTCTATGAGCAGTTCTTC.

The V call is TRBV2, the J call TRBJ2-7; 8 bases fit TRBD1. Trimming at V came to 6 bases and at J to 7 bases, leaving 11 bases not matched to a gene. Germline CDR1 is SNHLY and CDR2 is FYNNEI. There are 14 residues in the CDR3. The DNA for the CDR3 is TGTGCCAGCAGGGACCGGGACAGGACCCTAGAGCAGTACTTC. This translates into CASRDRDRTLEQYF.

This sequence joins TRBV6-1 and TRBJ2-5; the D gene is possibly TRBD1 (6 bases). Trimming cost V 4 bases and J 7 bases, with 16 bases left between them. Germline V gene lookup returns CDR1 MNHNS and CDR2 SASEGT. The CDR3 runs 14 residues. CDR3 sequence reads: CASSATGSEGTQYF. In nucleotides, the CDR3 is TGTGCCAGCAGTGCGACAGGCTCTGAGGGGACCCAGTACTTC.

The CDR3 is CASSSATDSNQPQHF. CDR3 coding DNA: TGTGCCAGCAGTTCTGCGACAGATAGCAATCAGCCCCAGCATTTT. This chain uses TRBV6-5 with TRBJ1-5, with D tentatively TRBD1 (5 bases). Deletions cut 4 bases from V and 0 bases from J, with 10 bases between. Germline lookup yields CDR1 MNHEY and CDR2 SVGAGI. The CDR3 loop spans 15 amino acids.

The chain has TRBV10-2 and TRBJ1-3, with D maybe TRBD1 (5 bases). V lost 2 bases and J lost 0, with 5 bases in between. Germline CDR1 reads WSHSY; CDR2 reads SAAADI. CDR3 length equals 14 residues. The CDR3 DNA sequence: TGCGCCAGCAGTGAGGACAGCTCTGGAAACACCATATATTTT. Protein sequence: CASSEDSSGNTIYF.

The V call is TRBV29-1, the J call TRBJ2-5; TRBD1 matches at 7 bases. The CDR3 spans 13 residues. Unmatched junction bases numbered 4, after V lost 3 bases and J lost 3 bases. CDR1 and CDR2 from the germline V gene are SQVTM and ANQGSEA. The CDR3 spells CSVDRDRKETQYF. The CDR3 region has the DNA TGCAGCGTTGATAGGGACAGAAAAGAGACCCAGTACTTC. Using reference TRBV29-1 and TRBJ2-5 for the parts outside the CDR3, the full variable domain is SAVISQKPSRDICQRGTSLTIQCQVDSQVTMMFWYRQQPGQSLTLIATANQGSEATYESGFVIDKFPISRPNLTFSTLTVSNMSPEDSSIYLCSVDRDRKETQYFGPGTRLLVL.

As DNA, the CDR3 is TGTGCCAGCAGCCTTAACACAGCCCTGAACACCGGGGAGCTGTTTTTT. Amino acids: CASSLNTALNTGELFF. The chain joins TRBV28 to TRBJ2-2; D is unresolved. Between the trimmed V and J ends, which lost 6 bases and 1 base, there was a span of 15 bases. Germline V gene sequence: CDR1 MDHEN, CDR2 SYDVKM. The CDR3 runs 16 residues.

The rearrangement links TRBV28 to TRBJ1-6; possibly TRBD1 for D (5 bases). Trimming shortened V by 3 bases and J by 0 bases, and 9 bases separated the two germline ends. Germline CDR1 MDHEN, CDR2 SYDVKM. The CDR3 totals 16 residues. CDR3 DNA sequence: TGTGCCAGCAGTTTGGCAGGGAGCTCCTATAATTCACCCCTCCACTTT. Translation: CASSLAGSSYNSPLHF.

V gene TRBV6-1 combines with J gene TRBJ2-2, with D perhaps matching TRBD1 (5 bases). There are 14 residues in the CDR3. The V end lost 7 bases, the J end lost 3 bases, and 12 bases lay between the germline ends. Germline V gene lookup returns CDR1 MNHNS and CDR2 SASEGT. The CDR3 nucleotides read TGTGCCAGCACCCCTCGACAGTACACCGGGGAGCTGTTTTTT. It is translated as CASTPRQYTGELFF.